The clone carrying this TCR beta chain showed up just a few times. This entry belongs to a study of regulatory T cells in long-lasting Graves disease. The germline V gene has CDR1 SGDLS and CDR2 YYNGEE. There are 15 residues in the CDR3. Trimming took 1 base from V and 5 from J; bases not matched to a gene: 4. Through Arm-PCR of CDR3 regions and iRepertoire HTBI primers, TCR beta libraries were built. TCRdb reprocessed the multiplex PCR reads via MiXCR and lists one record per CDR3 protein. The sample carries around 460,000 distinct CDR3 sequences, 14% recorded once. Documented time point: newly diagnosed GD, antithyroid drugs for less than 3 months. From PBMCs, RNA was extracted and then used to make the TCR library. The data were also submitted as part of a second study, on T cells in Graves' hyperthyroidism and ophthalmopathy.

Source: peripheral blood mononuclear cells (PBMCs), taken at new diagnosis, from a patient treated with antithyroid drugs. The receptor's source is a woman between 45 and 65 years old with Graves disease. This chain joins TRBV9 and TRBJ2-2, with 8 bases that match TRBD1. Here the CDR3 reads CASSVTGGGTGELFF. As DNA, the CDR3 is TGTGCCAGCAGCGTAACAGGGGGTGGGACCGGGGAGCTGTTTTTT.